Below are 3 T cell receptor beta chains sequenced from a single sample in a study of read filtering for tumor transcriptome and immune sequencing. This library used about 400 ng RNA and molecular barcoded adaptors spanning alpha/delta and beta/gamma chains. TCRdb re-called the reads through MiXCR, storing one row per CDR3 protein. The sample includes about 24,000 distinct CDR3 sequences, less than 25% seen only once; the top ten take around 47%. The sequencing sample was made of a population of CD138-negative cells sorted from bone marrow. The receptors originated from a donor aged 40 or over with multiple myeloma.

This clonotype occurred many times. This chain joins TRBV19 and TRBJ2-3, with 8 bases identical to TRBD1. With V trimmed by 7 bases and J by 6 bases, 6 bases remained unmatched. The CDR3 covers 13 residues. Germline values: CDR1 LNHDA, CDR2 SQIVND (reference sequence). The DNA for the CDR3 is TGTGCCAGTAAAGGACAGGGAGACGATACGCAGTATTTT. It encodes CASKGQGDDTQYF.

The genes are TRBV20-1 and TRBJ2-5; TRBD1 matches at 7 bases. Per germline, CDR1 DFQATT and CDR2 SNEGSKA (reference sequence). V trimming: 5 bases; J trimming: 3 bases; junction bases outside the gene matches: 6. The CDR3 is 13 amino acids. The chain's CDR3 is CSALGQLEETQYF. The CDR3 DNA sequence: TGCAGTGCTCTGGGACAGCTGGAAGAGACCCAGTACTTC.

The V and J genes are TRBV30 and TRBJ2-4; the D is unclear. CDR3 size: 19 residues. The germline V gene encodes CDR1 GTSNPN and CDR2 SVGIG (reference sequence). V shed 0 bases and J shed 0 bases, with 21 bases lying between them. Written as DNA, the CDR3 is TGTGCCTGGAGTGTACGAGGCGCGGTCCTTAACCTAGCCAAAAACATTCAGTACTTC. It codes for CAWSVRGAVLNLAKNIQYF.